The present TCR beta chain was sequenced within a study of CD8 T cells in Susac syndrome. The sequenced target, TCR beta, came from blood CD8+ and CD4+ T cells. Negative isolation yielded CD8+ and CD4+ T cells; FACS enriched TEMRA cells. When the RNA was reverse transcribed, random hexamers were used with an input of 0.5 to 1 ug. By means of immunoSEQ multiplex PCR, TCR beta CDR3 spanning 54 Vbeta and 13 Jbeta underwent amplification. TCRdb processed the immunoSEQ multiplex PCR reads anew with MiXCR; each CDR3 protein has one entry. The table includes about 130,000 distinct CDR3 sequences, roughly 76% detected once. The V and J ends lost 3 bases and 1 base respectively, with 9 bases between them. CDR3 length equals 14 residues.

The sequenced material came from CD8+ T cells from PBMCs. The sequence was obtained from a human donor with multiple sclerosis. This sequence joins TRBV12-3 or TRBV12-4 and TRBJ1-1; maybe TRBD1 (5 bases). The CDR3 here is CASSLTGRNTEAFF. The DNA of the CDR3 is TGTGCCAGCAGTTTGACGGGGCGGAACACTGAAGCTTTCTTT.